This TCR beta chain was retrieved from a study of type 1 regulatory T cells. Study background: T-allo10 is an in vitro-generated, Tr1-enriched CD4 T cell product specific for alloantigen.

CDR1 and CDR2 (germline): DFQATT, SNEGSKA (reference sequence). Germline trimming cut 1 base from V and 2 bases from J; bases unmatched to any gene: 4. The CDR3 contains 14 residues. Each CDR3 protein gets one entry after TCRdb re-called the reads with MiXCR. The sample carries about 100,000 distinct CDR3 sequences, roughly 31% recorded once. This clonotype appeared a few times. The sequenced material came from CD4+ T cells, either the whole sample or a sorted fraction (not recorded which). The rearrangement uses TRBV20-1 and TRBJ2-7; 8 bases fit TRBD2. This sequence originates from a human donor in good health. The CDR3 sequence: CSARASGSPYEQYF. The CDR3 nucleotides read TGCAGTGCTAGAGCCAGCGGGAGTCCCTACGAGCAGTACTTC.